The 8 T cell receptor beta chains listed next were all sequenced from one sample in a study of control samples from healthy donors and cancer patients. Here immunoSEQ multiplex PCR was the method, and the copy in TCRdb shows in-frame clones only, minus some. The sample lists 40,000 to 55,000 clones, approximately 89% seen once, with around 1.4% in the top ten. Sequencing was done on a sample of PBMCs. Source of these receptors: a man between 35 and 55 years old with colorectal cancer.

CDR3 nucleotide sequence: TGTGCCACCAGTGAGCCAGGACAGTTTGGGGAGACCCAGTACTTC. It specifies CATSEPGQFGETQYF. V is TRBV24-1 and J is TRBJ2-5, with D maybe TRBD1 (6 bases). V lost 4 bases, J lost 5 bases, and 16 bases lay in between. Germline V lookup: CDR1 KGHDR, CDR2 SFDVKD. This CDR3 spans 15 amino acids.

The V gene is TRBV7-2, the J gene TRBJ2-2; no clear D gene. CDR1 is SGHTA, CDR2 FQGNSA, per germline. The length of the CDR3 is 14 residues. V lost 1 base to trimming and J lost 4 bases, with 7 bases between them. The CDR3 DNA reads TGTGCCAGCAGCTTAGGACTCGGCACCGGGGAGCTGTTTTTT. Translating gives CASSLGLGTGELFF. Full variable domain (missing parts from reference TRBV7-2 and TRBJ2-2): GAGVSQSPSNKVTEKGKDVELRCDPISGHTALYWYRQSLGQGLEFLIYFQGNSAPDKSGLPSDRFSAERTGGSVSTLTIQRTQQEDSAVYLCASSLGLGTGELFFGEGSRLTVL.

V usage is TRBV4-1 and J usage is TRBJ1-1, with D tentatively TRBD1 (5 bases). Germline assignment: CDR1 MGHRA and CDR2 YSYEKL. This CDR3 is 17 amino acids long. Trimming cost V 1 base and J 1 base, with 16 bases left between them. The CDR3: CASSQVQGPGPNTEAFF. DNA for the CDR3: TGCGCCAGCAGCCAAGTTCAAGGGCCAGGGCCGAACACTGAAGCTTTCTTT.

The V and J genes are TRBV5-6 and TRBJ2-7, with 7 bases that match TRBD2. The ends lost 0 bases at V and 6 bases at J; junction bases unmatched: 12. Per the germline V gene, CDR1 is SGHDT and CDR2 is YYEEEE. This CDR3 contains 16 residues. The CDR3 spells CASSLERVGRNFEQYF. CDR3 nucleotides: TGTGCCAGCAGCTTGGAAAGGGTCGGGAGGAACTTCGAGCAGTACTTC.

The chain recombines TRBV5-1 with TRBJ2-7; 8 bases fit TRBD2. The CDR3 sequence is 14 residues long. The V and J ends lost 4 bases and 4 bases, in that order; junction bases with no gene match: 7. The germline CDR1 and CDR2 sequences are SGHRS and YFSETQ. The CDR3 is CASSLRLAMYEQYF. The CDR3 region has the DNA TGCGCCAGCAGCCTACGACTAGCGATGTACGAGCAGTACTTC.

In DNA, the CDR3 is TGTGCCAGCAGCTCGCAGGGGAATCAGCCCCAGCATTTT. This gives the protein CASSSQGNQPQHF. This chain connects TRBV7-9 to TRBJ1-5; perhaps TRBD1 as D (6 bases). Germline-derived CDR1 and CDR2 are SEHNR and FQNEAQ (reference sequence). This CDR3 spans 13 amino acids. Between the trimmed V and J ends, which lost 4 bases and 4 bases, there was a span of 8 bases.

The rearrangement uses TRBV5-4 and TRBJ2-1; the match to TRBD2 covers 9 bases. The CDR3 is 15 residues long. CDR1 and CDR2 from the germline V gene are SGHNT and YYREEE (reference sequence). V was pared by 4 bases and J by 4 bases, with 6 bases of the junction left unmatched. CDR3 in DNA: TGTGCCAGCAGCAACCTAGCGGGGCTGTACAATGAGCAGTTCTTC. Translation gives CASSNLAGLYNEQFF. Full variable domain (rest looked up from reference TRBV5-4 and TRBJ2-1): ETGVTQSPTHLIKTRGQQVTLRCSSQSGHNTVSWYQQALGQGPQFIFQYYREEENGRGNFPPRFSGLQFPNYSSELNVNALELDDSALYLCASSNLAGLYNEQFFGPGTRLTVL.

V and J are TRBV11-3 and TRBJ2-7, with 9 bases aligning to TRBD1. The CDR3 is 15 amino acids. The V segment lost 2 bases and the J segment 4 bases; nucleotides outside the gene matches: 6. The germline CDR1 and CDR2 sequences are SGHNT and YENEEA. The CDR3 bases are TGTGCCAGCAGCTTACCCGGGACAGGGCGTTACGAGCAGTACTTC. This codes for CASSLPGTGRYEQYF.